What follows is one T cell receptor beta chain and its context. Its antigen remains unknown. This CDR3 has 15 amino acids. CDR1 SEHNR and CDR2 FQNEAQ come from the germline V gene (reference sequence). With V trimmed by 4 bases and J by 3 bases, 3 bases remained unmatched. General study results and limits: Tumor Treg TCRs overlapped most with tumor naive CD4+ cells. Whole repertoires were not studied in the larger cohort, only one V-J beta rearrangement.

Constant-region reverse primers amplified full-length variable regions, followed by semi-nested Nested Universal Primer A PCR. TCRdb fed the 5' RACE reads into MiXCR, producing one record per CDR3 protein. This sample has tens of thousands of distinct CDR3 sequences; 30% occur once, and the top ten carry just over 4%. This TCR derives from a female donor with breast cancer. The material sequenced was tumor-infiltrating memory CD4+ T cells sorted from the breast tumor. Subset: memory CD4+ T cells, CD4+CD45RO+CD25-. The chain combines TRBV7-9 with TRBJ2-3; 11 positions agree with TRBD2. The CDR3 region is CASSWASGRTDTQYF. The CDR3 nucleotides are TGTGCCAGCAGCTGGGCTAGCGGGAGGACAGATACGCAGTATTTT. The whole variable domain, remainder taken from reference TRBV7-9 and TRBJ2-3, is DTGVSQNPRHKITKRGQNVTFRCDPISEHNRLYWYRQTLGQGPEFLTYFQNEAQLEKSRLLSDRFSAERPKGSFSTLEIQRTEQGDSAMYLCASSWASGRTDTQYFGPGTRLTVL.